This T cell receptor beta chain is drawn from a study of response to subunit inactivated influenza vaccine. Study-level findings and limits: It was the authors' suggestion that each seasonal influenza vaccination recruits few new T cells.

A single record per CDR3 protein comes from TCRdb applying MiXCR to the RT-PCR reads. Among about 540,000 distinct CDR3 sequences, 14% were seen once, and the ten largest hold around 10%. This clonotype was seen repeatedly, ten times or more. The antigen remains unidentified. CDR1 and CDR2 from the germline V gene are SQVTM and ANQGSEA. The V segment lost 0 bases and the J segment 5 bases; nucleotides outside the gene matches: 13. The CDR3 is made up of 19 amino acids. This clonotype originated in a man between 50 and 59 years old who received an inactivated influenza vaccine. This chain joins TRBV29-1 and TRBJ2-1; TRBD2 matches at 13 bases. The sequenced sample was PBMCs from blood, obtained 11 to 12 days after vaccination. CDR3 loop: CSVEDLVAGLAGRNNEQFF. Written as DNA, the CDR3 is TGCAGCGTTGAAGATCTGGTTGCGGGACTAGCGGGACGGAACAATGAGCAGTTCTTC.